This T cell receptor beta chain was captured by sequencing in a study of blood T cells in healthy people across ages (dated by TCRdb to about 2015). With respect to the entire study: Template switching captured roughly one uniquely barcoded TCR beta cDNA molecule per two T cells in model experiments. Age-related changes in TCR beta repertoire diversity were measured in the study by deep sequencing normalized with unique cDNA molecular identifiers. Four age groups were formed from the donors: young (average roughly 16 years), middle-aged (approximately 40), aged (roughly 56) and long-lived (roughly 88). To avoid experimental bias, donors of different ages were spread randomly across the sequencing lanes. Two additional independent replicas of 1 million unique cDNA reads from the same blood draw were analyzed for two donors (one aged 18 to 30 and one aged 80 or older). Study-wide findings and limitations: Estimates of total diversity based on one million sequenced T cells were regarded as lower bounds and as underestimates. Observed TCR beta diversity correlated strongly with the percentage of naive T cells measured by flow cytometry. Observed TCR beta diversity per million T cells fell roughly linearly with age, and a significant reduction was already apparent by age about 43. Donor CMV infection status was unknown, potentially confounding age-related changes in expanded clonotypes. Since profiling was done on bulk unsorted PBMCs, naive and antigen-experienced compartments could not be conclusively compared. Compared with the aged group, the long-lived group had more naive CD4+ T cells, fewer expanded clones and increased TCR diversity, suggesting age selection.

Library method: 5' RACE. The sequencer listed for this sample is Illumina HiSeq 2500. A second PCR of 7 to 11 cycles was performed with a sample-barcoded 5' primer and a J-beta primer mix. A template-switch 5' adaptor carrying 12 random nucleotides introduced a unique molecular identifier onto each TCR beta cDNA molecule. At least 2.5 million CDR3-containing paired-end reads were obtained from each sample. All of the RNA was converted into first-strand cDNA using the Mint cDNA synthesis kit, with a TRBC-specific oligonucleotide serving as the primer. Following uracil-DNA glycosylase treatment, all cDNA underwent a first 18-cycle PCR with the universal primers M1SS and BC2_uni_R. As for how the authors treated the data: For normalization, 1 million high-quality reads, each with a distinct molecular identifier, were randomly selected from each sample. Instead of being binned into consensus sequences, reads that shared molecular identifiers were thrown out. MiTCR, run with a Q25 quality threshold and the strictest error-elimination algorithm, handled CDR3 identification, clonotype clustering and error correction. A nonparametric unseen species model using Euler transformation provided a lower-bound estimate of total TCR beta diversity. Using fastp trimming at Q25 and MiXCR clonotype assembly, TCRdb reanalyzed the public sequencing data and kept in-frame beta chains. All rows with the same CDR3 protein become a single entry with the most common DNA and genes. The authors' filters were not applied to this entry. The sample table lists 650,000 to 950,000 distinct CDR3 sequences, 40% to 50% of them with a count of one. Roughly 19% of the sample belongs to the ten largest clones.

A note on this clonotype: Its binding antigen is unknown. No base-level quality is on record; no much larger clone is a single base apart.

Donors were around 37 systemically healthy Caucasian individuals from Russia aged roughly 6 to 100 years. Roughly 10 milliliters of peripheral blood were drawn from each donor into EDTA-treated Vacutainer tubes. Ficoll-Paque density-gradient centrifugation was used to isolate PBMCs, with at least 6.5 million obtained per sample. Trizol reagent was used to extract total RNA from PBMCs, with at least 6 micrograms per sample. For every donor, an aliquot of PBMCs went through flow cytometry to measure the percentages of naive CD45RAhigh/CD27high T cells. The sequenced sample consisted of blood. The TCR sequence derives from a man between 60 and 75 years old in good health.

Here is the DNA: TGTGCCAGCAGCTTAGGGCCGGGGGTGGATATCGAGACCCAGTACTTC. It codes for CASSLGPGVDIETQYF. The chain uses TRBV7-2 and TRBJ2-5; a weak D assignment points to TRBD2 (6 bases agree). V gives up 1 base and J gives up 5 bases, and the segment between their germline ends measures 17 bases. The CDR3 sequence holds 16 residues, the cysteine and phenylalanine included. The entry retains the CDR3 DNA only, 48 bases that are in frame from base 1. Reading the germline V gene gives CDR1 SGHTA and CDR2 FQGNSA. When the CDR3 is completed using the reference TRBV7-2 and TRBJ2-5 genes on either side, the full variable domain is GAGVSQSPSNKVTEKGKDVELRCDPISGHTALYWYRQSLGQGLEFLIYFQGNSAPDKSGLPSDRFSAERTGGSVSTLTIQRTQQEDSAVYLCASSLGPGVDIETQYFGPGTRLLVL.